This T cell receptor (beta chain) was identified during a study of OX40 agonist ivuxolimab in advanced cancers. Looking at the study overall: Patients with hepatocellular carcinoma, melanoma, renal cell or head and neck cancer made up the dose-escalation patients.

Measured with immunoSEQ multiplex PCR; TCRdb has only the in-frame clones, and not every one. The sample has tens of thousands of clones, 77% seen once. Comments on this clone: Its specificity is not known.

The study's findings and limits: Some nonresponders likewise displayed low normalized T-cell clonal expansion. CD8+ T cells showed, on average, more clonal expansion than CD4+ cells. What antigens the expanded peripheral T cells recognized was never established.

The TCR comes from an adult with an advanced solid tumor such as melanoma, head and neck, liver or kidney cancer. The specimen was CD4+ or CD8+ T cells sorted from blood, collected in a trial of the OX40 agonist ivuxolimab.

The DNA for the CDR3 is TGTGCCAGCAGTTTATCGACTAGCGGATACAATGAGCAGTTCTTC. Its protein product is CASSLSTSGYNEQFF. The chain employs TRBV28 and TRBJ2-1; 9 bases match TRBD2. The germline gives CDR1 MDHEN, CDR2 SYDVKM. The CDR3 is 15 residues long. V shed 1 base and J 4 bases; nucleotides not matched to a gene: 2.